This T cell receptor beta chain was profiled in a study of T cells in Graves' hyperthyroidism and ophthalmopathy. Germline loops: CDR1 SNHLY, CDR2 FYNNEI. The CDR3 totals 11 residues. V was shortened by 7 bases and J by 7 bases, with 10 bases between the two germline ends. This clonotype was detected many times. The CDR3 regions of TCR beta were amplified from RNA transcripts. TCR CDR3 underwent first-round RT-PCR with the HTBI primer set. TCRdb re-called the multiplex PCR reads with MiXCR, one entry per CDR3 protein. The sample has around 250,000 distinct CDR3 sequences, approximately 15% seen once. Sequencing used blood. The chain links TRBV2 to TRBJ1-2, with D perhaps TRBD1 (5 bases). This TCR derives from a middle-aged woman with Graves' hyperthyroidism that later progressed to Graves' ophthalmopathy. The CDR3 protein is CASITGAGYTF. As DNA, the CDR3 is TGTGCCAGCATAACCGGGGCTGGCTACACCTTC.